The clone carrying this T cell receptor (beta chain) was detected a few times. This sample is drawn from a study of Graves' ophthalmopathy and Graves' hyperthyroidism. V lost 5 bases, J lost 6 bases, and 17 bases lay in between. Germline values: CDR1 LNHDA, CDR2 SQIVND (reference sequence). This CDR3 is 14 amino acids long. Amplified TCR beta CDR3 regions were obtained using RNA transcripts as template. HTBI-primed RT-PCR formed the first round, and a multiplex PCR formed the second. TCRdb redid the calling of the multiplex PCR reads with MiXCR, one entry per CDR3 protein. Of 400,000 or so distinct CDR3 sequences detected, 15% appear once; the ten largest clones hold roughly 7%. Participants with hyperthyroidism, aged 18 to 65, were newly diagnosed with under 2 months' duration. Reliance was placed on clinical symptoms, serum thyroxine, TRAb, thyroid ultrasound and orbital computed tomography for diagnosis.

Sequencing was performed on peripheral blood. This chain connects TRBV19 to TRBJ2-7; D is possibly TRBD2 (6 bases). The TCR originated in a woman between 18 and 29 years old with stable Graves' hyperthyroidism. The CDR3 DNA reads TGTGCCAGTAGTCCTCCCGGGGGAGGAGGCGAGCAGTACTTC. Encoded protein: CASSPPGGGGEQYF.